A single sample gave rise to the 30 T cell receptor beta chains below, sequenced in a study of vaccination and CD4 T cells after COVID-19. The sample's treatment: roughly 11-day PBMC culture with coronavirus spike peptide pools or control peptides (ViraFEST assay). The Oncomine TCR Beta short-read assay was applied to DNA of cultured CD4+ T cells. Using its own MiXCR run on the PCR reads, TCRdb lists one record per CDR3 protein. In the table there are more than 10,000 distinct CDR3 sequences, roughly 77% of which are singletons. Antigens for these TCRs are unknown. Sequencing was performed on CD4+ T cells from blood, cultured in vitro. The receptors were sampled from a human donor who had recovered from COVID-19.

A few counts support this clonotype. The chain combines TRBV6-1 with TRBJ1-1; 7 nucleotides align to TRBD1. The germline CDR1 and CDR2 sequences are MNHNS and SASEGT. This CDR3 comprises 14 residues. V gave up 5 bases and J gave up 0 bases; unmatched junction bases: 3. CDR3 sequence reads: CASSKDRMNTEAFF. CDR3 bases: TGTGCCAGCAGTAAGGACAGGATGAACACTGAAGCTTTCTTT.

This chain links TRBV6-1 with TRBJ2-3; weak D call: TRBD1 (6 bases). Trimming took off 7 bases at V and 9 bases at J, with 17 bases between the two ends. The CDR3 is made up of 13 amino acids. Germline V gene lookup returns CDR1 MNHNS and CDR2 SASEGT. CDR3 coding DNA: TGTGCCAGCACCGCCGGTCTTCAGGGGACGCAGTATTTT. It encodes CASTAGLQGTQYF.

The chain combines TRBV11-2 with TRBJ1-2, with TRBD1 matching 7 bases. Germline CDR1 SGHAT, CDR2 FQNNGV. The V segment lost 4 bases and the J segment 2 bases; nucleotides outside the gene matches: 4. The CDR3 is 14 amino acids. CDR3 sequence reads: CASSSQQGNYGYTF. CDR3 bases: TGTGCCAGCAGCTCCCAACAGGGGAACTATGGCTACACCTTC.

The gene calls are TRBV7-9 and TRBJ1-3; 9 bases line up with TRBD1. The length of the CDR3 is 14 residues. Losses at the gene ends were 3 bases for V and 7 bases for J; bases not matched to a gene: 4. Germline-derived CDR1 and CDR2 are SEHNR and FQNEAQ (reference sequence). CDR3: CASSFTGGENTIYF. As DNA, the CDR3 is TGTGCCAGCAGCTTTACAGGGGGCGAGAACACCATATATTTT.

By share, this clonotype counts as medium-sized (0.01 to 0.1%). J is TRBJ1-1 and V is TRBV5-1; 10 bases align to TRBD1. The CDR3 runs to 18 residues. Germline values: CDR1 SGHRS, CDR2 YFSETQ. V lost 3 bases to trimming and J lost 0 bases; unmatched junction nucleotides: 11. The CDR3 DNA sequence: TGCGCCAGCAGCTGGGCGACAGGGGGCAGAGTGGTGAACACTGAAGCTTTCTTT. It translates to CASSWATGGRVVNTEAFF.

The table lists this clonotype with a few counts. The J gene is TRBJ1-6, the V gene TRBV21-1; the table gives TRBD1 as D, unverified against the DNA. TRBV21-1 is labeled a pseudogene. The CDR3 runs to 15 residues. The CDR3 DNA reads as TGTGCCAGCAGCAAAGCGCAGGCGCCTAATTCACCCCTCCACTTT. It translates to CASSKAQAPNSPLHF.

In this sample, this clonotype turned up once. V usage is TRBV6-1 and J usage is TRBJ1-2; unclear D gene. Germline CDR1 and CDR2: MNHNS and SASEGT. Trimming took off 4 bases at V and 6 bases at J, with 9 bases between the two ends. This CDR3 has 12 residues. This chain's CDR3 is CASSGLMDGYTF. CDR3 in DNA: TGTGCCAGCAGTGGACTGATGGATGGCTACACCTTC.

The chain uses TRBV20-1 and TRBJ2-7; 7 bases are shared with TRBD1. CDR3 length equals 16 residues. Germline-derived CDR1 and CDR2 are DFQATT and SNEGSKA (reference sequence). V shed 3 bases and J 9 bases; nucleotides not matched to a gene: 20. CDR3 DNA sequence: TGCAGTGCTAGTGACAGGGATTCGGGTTTTAAGGTAGTGCAGTACTTC. Its protein product is CSASDRDSGFKVVQYF.

V gene TRBV12-3 or TRBV12-4 combines with J gene TRBJ1-5, with D unclear. This CDR3 contains 12 residues. Trimming removed 4 bases from V and 5 bases from J, with 6 bases in between. The CDR3 DNA sequence: TGTGCCAGCAGTTCATTTTATCAGCCCCAGCATTTT. Residues: CASSSFYQPQHF.

This clonotype is medium-sized in the sample. The rearrangement uses TRBV2 and TRBJ2-7; 7 bases are a match to TRBD1. The CDR3 consists of 14 residues. Germline V gives CDR1 SNHLY, CDR2 FYNNEI. J lost 2 bases, V lost 4 bases, and 5 bases had no gene match. The CDR3 here is CASSVGTEAYEQYF. The CDR3 DNA follows: TGTGCCAGCAGTGTAGGGACAGAAGCCTACGAGCAGTACTTC.

This clonotype has a single count. The chain employs TRBV6-1 and TRBJ1-5; tentatively, D is TRBD1 (5 bases). Trimming removed 6 bases at V and 3 bases at J, with 15 bases between. The CDR3 is made up of 15 amino acids. Germline-derived CDR1 and CDR2 are MNHNS and SASEGT. The CDR3 coding sequence is TGTGCCAGCAGACAAGGTGGGGCCCTCAATCAGCCCCAGCATTTT. Its protein is CASRQGGALNQPQHF.

The chain employs TRBV2 and TRBJ1-5, with D unclear. This CDR3 is 14 amino acids long. Germline V gene lookup returns CDR1 SNHLY and CDR2 FYNNEI. The V gene lost 3 bases and the J gene lost 0 bases, with 6 bases spanning the gap. In DNA form, the CDR3 reads TGTGCCAGCAGTGAGACCCTTAGCAATCAGCCCCAGCATTTT. It encodes CASSETLSNQPQHF.

V gene TRBV2 combines with J gene TRBJ2-5; TRBD1 agrees at 8 bases. The CDR3 sequence is 16 residues long. V shed 0 bases and J 6 bases; nucleotides not matched to a gene: 9. Germline V lookup: CDR1 SNHLY, CDR2 FYNNEI. CDR3 sequence reads: CASSEALGQGEKTQYF. DNA for the CDR3: TGTGCCAGCAGTGAAGCGCTTGGACAGGGAGAAAAGACCCAGTACTTC. Using reference TRBV2 and TRBJ2-5 for the parts outside the CDR3, the full variable domain is EPEVTQTPSHQVTQMGQEVILRCVPISNHLYFYWYRQILGQKVEFLVSFYNNEISEKSEIFDDQFSVERPDGSNFTLKIRSTKLEDSAMYFCASSEALGQGEKTQYFGPGTRLLVL.

V is TRBV15 and J is TRBJ1-6, with D uncertain. This CDR3 is 15 amino acids long. CDR1 and CDR2 (germline): LNHNV, YYDKDF (reference sequence). The V end was cut by 5 bases, the J end by 7 bases, with 15 bases between. CDR3 in amino acids: CATSSSGSLNSPLHF. DNA for the CDR3: TGTGCCACCAGCTCATCGGGCAGCCTAAATTCACCCCTCCACTTT.

This chain connects TRBV28 to TRBJ1-1; D gene ambiguous. Germline CDR1 MDHEN, CDR2 SYDVKM. V dropped 3 bases and J dropped 3 bases, with 14 bases sitting between them. The CDR3 sequence is 15 residues long. This CDR3 is CASSLWEWEDTEAFF. The CDR3 region has the DNA TGTGCCAGCAGTTTGTGGGAATGGGAGGACACTGAAGCTTTCTTT.

As regards this clonotype: At one boundary the junction diverges from the germline segment, which might be a read error. This rearrangement joins TRBV6-1 to TRBJ2-3; 8 nucleotides match TRBD1. CDR1 is MNHNS and CDR2 is SASEGT in the germline V gene. This CDR3 is built from 14 residues. The CDR3 DNA is TGTGCCAGCAGGGAAGGACAGGGCCTGGGTACGCAGTATTTT. Its translation: CASREGQGLGTQYF.

The V call is TRBV27, the J call TRBJ2-5; D gene ambiguous. Germline CDR1 reads MNHEY; CDR2 reads SMNVEV (reference sequence). V shed 6 bases and J shed 4 bases, with 12 bases lying between them. The CDR3 is 13 residues long. The CDR3, as DNA: TGTGCCAGCAGAGAATTAGGGCGAGAGACCCAGTACTTC. Translation: CASRELGRETQYF.

The rearrangement links TRBV11-2 to TRBJ1-5; D is unresolved. Germline V gene data show CDR1 as SGHAT and CDR2 as FQNNGV. The V end lost 4 bases, the J end lost 0 bases, and 4 bases lay between the germline ends. This CDR3 comprises 13 residues. CDR3 region: CASSSYSNQPQHF. The CDR3 nucleotides are TGTGCCAGCAGCTCTTATAGCAATCAGCCCCAGCATTTT.

V usage is TRBV20-1 and J usage is TRBJ1-5; D may be TRBD1 (5 bases). The germline V gene encodes CDR1 DFQATT and CDR2 SNEGSKA (reference sequence). The CDR3 spans 13 residues. The V gene lost 4 bases and the J gene lost 6 bases, with 13 bases spanning the gap. DNA for the CDR3: TGCAGTGCTAAGGCGGGGCCAGGTCAGCCCCAGCATTTT. Its protein is CSAKAGPGQPQHF.

The V gene is TRBV6-5, the J gene TRBJ1-2; D ambiguous. Germline V lookup: CDR1 MNHEY, CDR2 SVGAGI. V lost 4 bases and J 5 bases, leaving 11 bases between the germline ends. The CDR3 contains 13 residues. CDR3 protein: CASSWTLSYGYTF. CDR3 sequence (DNA): TGTGCCAGCAGTTGGACGCTTTCTTATGGCTACACCTTC.

This chain links TRBV20-1 with TRBJ2-5; D remains unclear. In germline, CDR1 is DFQATT, CDR2 SNEGSKA (reference sequence). This CDR3 contains 14 residues. Trimming pared 5 bases from V and 0 bases from J, leaving 13 bases between. CDR3: CSAPLRTYQETQYF. Written as DNA, the CDR3 is TGCAGTGCTCCCCTTCGAACTTACCAAGAGACCCAGTACTTC.

The gene calls are TRBV11-2 and TRBJ1-1; a weak D match, TRBD1 (5 bases). Germline V lookup: CDR1 SGHAT, CDR2 FQNNGV. CDR3 length equals 17 residues. V lost 5 bases, J lost 5 bases, and 24 bases lay in between. The CDR3 nucleotides read TGTGCCAGCAGCGGGGGGATAGGGGAGCCAATGGGGACTGAAGCTTTCTTT. Its protein product is CASSGGIGEPMGTEAFF.

The chain links TRBV19 to TRBJ1-1, with D possibly matching TRBD1 (5 bases). V was cut by 10 bases and J by 4 bases, with 19 bases left in between. CDR3 length: 14 amino acids. Germline CDR1 and CDR2: LNHDA and SQIVND (reference sequence). The CDR3 DNA sequence: TGTGCCACCTGGGGGTATTCGGCGAGCACTGAAGCTTTCTTT. Residues: CATWGYSASTEAFF.

This sequence joins TRBV7-9 and TRBJ1-2, with TRBD1 identical over 7 bases. Looked up from germline, CDR1 is SEHNR and CDR2 is FQNEAQ (reference sequence). V was clipped by 4 bases and J by 4 bases; unmatched bases: 6. The CDR3 runs to 14 residues. The CDR3 region is CASSSTGKGYGYTF. The DNA of the CDR3 is TGTGCCAGCAGCTCGACAGGGAAAGGCTATGGCTACACCTTC.

The rearrangement uses TRBV24-1 and TRBJ2-1; 9 bases map to TRBD2. Losses at the gene ends were 4 bases for V and 0 bases for J; bases not matched to a gene: 3. The CDR3 length is 16 residues. Germline lookup yields CDR1 KGHDR and CDR2 SFDVKD. CDR3 coding DNA: TGTGCCACCAGTGACTCAGCGGGAGGCTCCTACAATGAGCAGTTCTTC. This encodes CATSDSAGGSYNEQFF.

A single count supports this clonotype. The genes are TRBV29-1 and TRBJ2-1; D is uncertain. Germline-derived CDR1 and CDR2 are SQVTM and ANQGSEA. There are 13 residues in the CDR3. The CDR3 reads CSATGELPNEQFF. The CDR3 nucleotides are TGCAGTGCCACGGGCGAGTTACCCAATGAGCAGTTCTTC.

This clonotype appeared a few times. The rearrangement links TRBV19 to TRBJ2-7, with 8 bases fitting TRBD2. The CDR3 is 16 amino acids. The ends lost 6 bases at V and 4 bases at J; junction bases unmatched: 14. Per the germline V gene, CDR1 is LNHDA and CDR2 is SQIVND (reference sequence). The CDR3 DNA follows: TGTGCCAGTAGATCGGTCGGCGGGAGGTCCCCGTACGAGCAGTACTTC. Its translation: CASRSVGGRSPYEQYF.

Comments on this clonotype: The DNA is left out, because the CDR3 cannot be placed on it with certainty; the CDR3 is given as TCRdb lists it. The rearrangement joins TRBV6-5 to TRBJ1-5; the DNA was not compared with TRBD1, the D call given in the table. The CDR3 length equals 15 residues, ends included. Per the germline V gene, CDR1 is MNHEY and CDR2 is SVGAGI. The CDR3 is CASSSSTETNQPQHF.

This clonotype was counted a few times. The genes are TRBV2 and TRBJ1-2; D not resolved. The V and J ends lost 3 bases and 4 bases respectively, with 9 bases between them. Looked up from germline, CDR1 is SNHLY and CDR2 is FYNNEI. The length of the CDR3 is 13 residues. The CDR3 spells CASSDRAGYGYTF. The CDR3 nucleotides read TGTGCCAGCAGTGACCGGGCCGGCTATGGCTACACCTTC.

The chain links TRBV29-1 to TRBJ1-1; tentatively, D is TRBD1 (5 bases). CDR1 and CDR2 (germline): SQVTM, ANQGSEA. V was pared by 7 bases and J by 5 bases, with 20 bases between. The CDR3 length is 14 residues. The CDR3 DNA follows: TGCAGCGCCCAGGGAAGGGCTTCGGATACTGAAGCTTTCTTT. It encodes CSAQGRASDTEAFF.